One sample yielded the 19 T cell receptor beta chains listed below, sequenced in a study of graft-versus-host responses after intestinal transplantation. Their antigen targets remain unknown. Produced via immunoSEQ multiplex PCR; TCRdb's table is partial and in-frame only. The sample includes 25,000 to 30,000 clones, around 76% of them seen just once. This material consisted of unstimulated CD4+ T cells sorted from spleen or lymph node cells, taken before intestinal transplant. The receptor set was obtained from a human donor who received an intestinal transplant.

The rearrangement uses TRBV7-9 and TRBJ2-7, with TRBD2 identical over 9 bases. Germline V gives CDR1 SEHNR, CDR2 FQNEAQ (reference sequence). The V and J ends lost 2 bases and 4 bases, in that order; junction bases with no gene match: 3. The CDR3 contains 14 residues. The CDR3 DNA is TGTGCCAGCAGCTTACGCGGGGGGGTGTACGAGCAGTACTTC. This translates into CASSLRGGVYEQYF.

V usage is TRBV5-1 and J usage is TRBJ1-1; TRBD1 matches 8 bases. In germline, CDR1 is SGHRS, CDR2 YFSETQ. The J segment lost 1 base and the V segment lost 6 bases, leaving 5 bases of the junction unmatched. The CDR3 extends over 14 amino acids. The CDR3 DNA follows: TGCGCCAGCAACCTCGGGACAGGGAACACTGAAGCTTTCTTT. Translating it yields CASNLGTGNTEAFF.

This clone was seen more than once but under ten times. The rearrangement joins TRBV2 to TRBJ1-1, with 8 positions matching TRBD1. The germline CDR1 and CDR2 sequences are SNHLY and FYNNEI. The CDR3 loop spans 14 amino acids. The V and J ends lost 6 bases and 5 bases, in that order; junction bases with no gene match: 8. The CDR3 is CASRESRDRTEAFF. Here the CDR3 DNA reads TGTGCCAGCAGGGAGTCCCGGGACAGGACTGAAGCTTTCTTT.

The rearrangement uses TRBV29-1 and TRBJ2-7; 9 nucleotides align to TRBD2. Trimming took 6 bases from V and 2 from J; bases not matched to a gene: 8. CDR1 and CDR2 from the germline V gene are SQVTM and ANQGSEA. The CDR3 is 14 amino acids. The CDR3 loop reads CSVVPGLAAYEQYF. The CDR3 nucleotides are TGCAGCGTCGTACCGGGACTAGCCGCCTACGAGCAGTACTTC.

This sequence joins TRBV5-5 and TRBJ2-7, with D perhaps TRBD1 or TRBD2 (5 bases each). The CDR3 runs to 13 residues. CDR1 and CDR2 (germline): SGHKS, YYEKEE (reference sequence). Trimming took 5 bases from V and 5 from J, leaving 14 bases between them. In nucleotides, the CDR3 is TGTGCCAGCAGATACGGGGCAGTGGACGAGCAGTACTTC. This encodes CASRYGAVDEQYF.

The V gene is TRBV5-1, the J gene TRBJ2-3; TRBD2 agrees at 8 bases. Germline V gene sequence: CDR1 SGHRS, CDR2 YFSETQ. This CDR3 has 16 amino acids. The junction had 11 bases not matched to a gene; V was cut back by 6 bases and J by 2 bases. This CDR3 reads CASTRSLSGDTDTQYF. The CDR3 nucleotides are TGCGCCAGCACCCGGAGTCTTAGCGGGGACACAGATACGCAGTATTTT. The whole variable domain, remainder taken from reference TRBV5-1 and TRBJ2-3, is KAGVTQTPRYLIKTRGQQVTLSCSPISGHRSVSWYQQTPGQGLQFLFEYFSETQRNKGNFPGRFSGRQFSNSRSEMNVSTLELGDSALYLCASTRSLSGDTDTQYFGPGTRLTVL.

The gene calls are TRBV14 and TRBJ2-4; maybe TRBD1 (5 bases). Between the trimmed V and J ends, which lost 3 bases and 4 bases, there was a span of 10 bases. Germline CDR1 SGHDN, CDR2 FVKESK. The CDR3 has 14 residues. CDR3 nucleotide sequence: TGTGCCAGCAGCCACCAGACAGAAAAAAACATTCAGTACTTC. Amino acids: CASSHQTEKNIQYF.

This sequence joins TRBV19 and TRBJ2-5, with a possible D match to TRBD1 (6 bases). The V end was cut by 3 bases, the J end by 5 bases, with 16 bases between. The CDR3 is 15 amino acids. Per germline, CDR1 LNHDA and CDR2 SQIVND (reference sequence). CDR3 DNA sequence: TGTGCCAGTAGTATGAATACGATTGACAGGGAGACCCAGTACTTC. Amino acid sequence: CASSMNTIDRETQYF.

The V gene is TRBV2, the J gene TRBJ1-1, with D possibly TRBD1 on 5 matching bases. This CDR3 region has 13 residues. CDR1 and CDR2 (germline): SNHLY, FYNNEI. V shed 4 bases and J shed 4 bases, with 10 bases lying between them. CDR3 coding DNA: TGTGCCAGCAGTGCCGAGGGACGCACTGAAGCTTTCTTT. Translation gives CASSAEGRTEAFF.

The V gene is TRBV29-1, the J gene TRBJ2-2; D call uncertain. This CDR3 comprises 11 residues. The germline V gene encodes CDR1 SQVTM and CDR2 ANQGSEA. Between the trimmed V and J ends, which lost 4 bases and 2 bases, there was a span of 2 bases. In nucleotides, the CDR3 is TGCAGCGTTGCAAACACCGGGGAGCTGTTTTTT. Translated, it gives CSVANTGELFF.

CDR3 residues: CASSLDSGNTEAFF. As DNA, the CDR3 is TGCGCCAGCAGCTTGGACAGCGGGAACACTGAAGCTTTCTTT. V and J are TRBV5-1 and TRBJ1-1; D remains unclear. V was cut by 0 bases and J by 1 base, with 7 bases left in between. Germline CDR1 and CDR2: SGHRS and YFSETQ. The CDR3 has 14 amino acids.

The chain uses TRBV6-1 and TRBJ2-3, with 9 positions matching TRBD2. CDR1 and CDR2 from the germline V gene are MNHNS and SASEGT. CDR3 length: 15 residues. The V segment lost 5 bases and the J segment 5 bases; nucleotides outside the gene matches: 8. CDR3 in amino acids: CASSSSGSNRDTQYF. CDR3 sequence (DNA): TGTGCCAGCAGTAGTAGCGGGAGTAATCGAGATACGCAGTATTTT.

This chain joins TRBV6-5 and TRBJ2-7; the D gene is possibly TRBD2 (6 bases). The germline V gene has CDR1 MNHEY and CDR2 SVGAGI. V shed 2 bases and J shed 5 bases, with 10 bases lying between them. This CDR3 is built from 13 residues. CDR3 sequence (DNA): TGTGCCAGCAGTTACCTAGCGATGAACGAGCAGTACTTC. The encoded protein is CASSYLAMNEQYF.

The sample holds one count of this clone. The gene calls are TRBV2 and TRBJ1-5; no firm D call. The CDR3 sequence is 12 residues long. Germline lookup yields CDR1 SNHLY and CDR2 FYNNEI. Trimming took 3 bases from V and 6 from J, leaving 6 bases between them. The CDR3 DNA sequence: TGTGCCAGCAGTGATGTTCGTCAGCCCCAGCATTTT. Translated: CASSDVRQPQHF.

The V call is TRBV7-6, the J call TRBJ2-1, with D maybe TRBD1 (5 bases). Germline V CDR1 and CDR2: SGHVS, FNYEAQ. CDR3 size: 16 residues. Trimming left V 1 base short and J 3 bases short, with 13 bases between. CDR3: CASSLGADTIYNEQFF. Written as DNA, the CDR3 is TGTGCCAGCAGCTTAGGGGCGGACACAATCTACAATGAGCAGTTCTTC.

This clone turned up a few times. The rearrangement links TRBV27 to TRBJ2-3; 7 bases line up with TRBD2. From germline, CDR1 is MNHEY and CDR2 SMNVEV (reference sequence). This CDR3 has 15 amino acids. The junction had 4 bases not matched to a gene; V was cut back by 3 bases and J by 1 base. The CDR3 reads CASSFRGVGTDTQYF. CDR3 in DNA: TGTGCCAGCAGTTTTCGGGGGGTCGGCACAGATACGCAGTATTTT.

This chain links TRBV5-1 with TRBJ2-3; 7 bases are a match to TRBD1. With 4 bases clipped from V and 5 bases from J, the junction kept 4 bases outside the gene matches. Germline V CDR1 and CDR2: SGHRS, YFSETQ. There are 13 residues in the CDR3. The CDR3 reads CASSTTGVDTQYF. The CDR3 DNA reads as TGCGCCAGCAGCACAACAGGGGTAGATACGCAGTATTTT.

The gene calls are TRBV11-1 and TRBJ1-1; D ambiguous. The CDR3 totals 13 residues. Germline CDR1 SGHAT, CDR2 FQDESV (reference sequence). Trimming left V 2 bases short and J 5 bases short, with 9 bases between. The chain's CDR3 is CASSLYGWTEAFF. CDR3 DNA: TGTGCCAGCAGCTTATATGGGTGGACTGAAGCTTTCTTT.

V is TRBV29-1 and J is TRBJ1-5; D remains unclear. V was trimmed by 4 bases and J by 2 bases, leaving 9 bases between them. This CDR3 is built from 13 residues. Germline V gene sequence: CDR1 SQVTM, CDR2 ANQGSEA. CDR3 protein: CSVGMAGNQPQHF. Here the CDR3 DNA reads TGCAGCGTTGGCATGGCGGGCAATCAGCCCCAGCATTTT.